The 26 T cell receptor beta chains presented below share a single source sample, sequenced in a study of tissue T cells after allogeneic stem cell transplantation (dated by TCRdb to between 2021 and 2022). Library preparation was by the immunoSEQ multiplex PCR assay. Sourced from immuneACCESS, this table was stored by TCRdb with only in-frame sequences that have V and J called. A share of the clones is absent; for the studies checked, an unresolved V gene accounts for under half, and the remainder has no known explanation. The sample table records under 900 clones; roughly 50% of these occur just once. Around a third of the sample is taken by the ten largest. Taken with the paper, the label for time point translates to: human tissue collected at research (rapid) autopsy. The specimen was blood, collected at autopsy. All receptors come from a male patient at least 60 years old with steroid-refractory graft-versus-host disease after an allogeneic stem cell transplant. Following a transplant, some T cells may be graft donor cells, not patient cells.

The V call is TRBV19, the J call TRBJ1-3, with no clear D. The CDR3 has 15 amino acids. Looked up from germline, CDR1 is LNHDA and CDR2 is SQIVND (reference sequence). Trimming cost V 5 bases and J 3 bases, with 14 bases left between them. In DNA, the CDR3 is TGTGCCAGTAGTTCCTCGGGAGGAAATGGAAACACCATATATTTT. Protein sequence: CASSSSGGNGNTIYF.

The CDR3 sequence: CASSPYEQGDNEKLFF. CDR3 nucleotides: TGTGCCAGCAGCCCCTACGAACAGGGGGATAATGAAAAACTGTTTTTT. This sequence joins TRBV14 and TRBJ1-4; 8 bases fit TRBD1. The J segment lost 4 bases and the V segment lost 4 bases, leaving 8 bases of the junction unmatched. The CDR3 contains 16 residues. Germline CDR1 and CDR2: SGHDN and FVKESK.

This clone turned up a few times. V and J are TRBV5-6 and TRBJ1-2; the D is unclear. CDR1 is SGHDT and CDR2 is YYEEEE in the germline V gene. Trimming removed 1 base at V and 4 bases at J, with 8 bases between. The CDR3 runs 13 residues. This CDR3 is CASSLSQLYGYTF. The DNA of the CDR3 is TGTGCCAGCAGCTTGAGTCAGCTCTATGGCTACACCTTC.

This clone was detected once. V is TRBV5-1 and J is TRBJ2-7; 8 bases agree with TRBD1. The length of the CDR3 is 14 residues. Germline loops: CDR1 SGHRS, CDR2 YFSETQ. V shed 6 bases and J 4 bases; nucleotides not matched to a gene: 9. The DNA for the CDR3 is TGCGCCAGCAACATACAGGGGGGAGAGTACGAGCAGTACTTC. Encoded protein: CASNIQGGEYEQYF.

This clone is labeled large (0.1 to 1%). The chain joins TRBV19 to TRBJ2-7, with 7 positions matching TRBD1. The germline V gene encodes CDR1 LNHDA and CDR2 SQIVND (reference sequence). With 5 bases clipped from V and 1 base from J, the junction kept 5 bases outside the gene matches. This CDR3 has 14 residues. CDR3 in amino acids: CASSPGTASYEQYF. In nucleotides, the CDR3 is TGTGCCAGTAGTCCCGGGACAGCTTCCTACGAGCAGTACTTC.

By share, this clone ranks as medium-sized. The chain combines TRBV18 with TRBJ2-5; D remains ambiguous. CDR1 is KGHSH, CDR2 LQKENI, per germline. The CDR3 loop spans 14 amino acids. Trimming shortened V by 2 bases and J by 5 bases, and 12 bases separated the two germline ends. CDR3 in DNA: TGTGCCAGCTCACCAGGGGTCGTTTGGGAGACCCAGTACTTC. As protein: CASSPGVVWETQYF.

The chain recombines TRBV7-8 with TRBJ1-1; D not certain. Germline V gene data show CDR1 as SGHVS and CDR2 as FQNEAQ. V was cut by 3 bases and J by 10 bases, with 9 bases left in between. The CDR3 spans 11 residues. The CDR3 DNA follows: TGTGCCAGCAGCTTTGGGGATAGAGCTTTCTTT. Amino acids: CASSFGDRAFF.

Regarding this clone: Possible read error: a much larger clone is one base away. The same CDR3 arises from other DNA sequences in this sample as well. The chain is built from TRBV5-6 and TRBJ2-5; 8 bases fit TRBD2. Losses at the gene ends were 10 bases for V and 4 bases for J; bases not matched to a gene: 15. CDR3 length: 15 amino acids. Germline CDR1 SGHDT, CDR2 YYEEEE. This CDR3 is CACRLGAGGGETQYF. The CDR3 DNA sequence: TGTGCCTGCCGCTTGGGGGCCGGGGGGGGAGAGACCCAGTACTTC.

This clone rates as large. Mismatch with germline at one junction end may stem from a read error. This CDR3 is also generated by other DNA sequences in the sample. The chain is built from TRBV5-6 and TRBJ2-5, with 8 bases lining up with TRBD2. The CDR3 has 15 residues. Germline CDR1 and CDR2: SGHDT and YYEEEE. For the CDR3, the DNA is TGCGCCCGCCGCTGGGGGGCCGGGGGGGGAGAGACCCAGTACTTC. Encoded protein: CARRWGAGGGETQYF. The full variable domain, with the rest looked up from reference TRBV5-6 and TRBJ2-5, is DAGVTQSPTHLIKTRGQQVTLRCSPKSGHDTVSWYQQALGQGPQFIFQYYEEEERQRGNFPDRFSGHQFPNYSSELNVNALLLGDSALYLCARRWGAGGGETQYFGPGTRLLVL.

This chain links TRBV4-3 with TRBJ1-1, with D hard to call. V gave up 1 base and J gave up 4 bases, with 16 bases separating them. CDR1 LGHNA and CDR2 YSLEER come from the germline V gene. This CDR3 has 16 residues. The CDR3 nucleotides are TGCGCCAGCAGCCAAGTGGTTGGGGTATTAGGCACTGAAGCTTTCTTT. It encodes CASSQVVGVLGTEAFF.

By share, this clone counts as large (0.1 to 1%). This rearrangement joins TRBV7-6 to TRBJ2-5; D ambiguous. Germline-derived CDR1 and CDR2 are SGHVS and FNYEAQ. This CDR3 has 15 amino acids. The V gene lost 2 bases and the J gene lost 1 base, with 11 bases spanning the gap. CDR3 region: CASSLQVKGQETQYF. As DNA, the CDR3 is TGTGCCAGCAGCTTACAGGTTAAGGGCCAAGAGACCCAGTACTTC. Full variable domain (rest looked up from reference TRBV7-6 and TRBJ2-5): GAGVSQSPRYKVTKRGQDVALRCDPISGHVSLYWYRQALGQGPEFLTYFNYEAQQDKSGLPNDRFSAERPEGSISTLTIQRTEQRDSAMYRCASSLQVKGQETQYFGPGTRLLVL.

The chain couples TRBV9 to TRBJ2-4; the D call may be TRBD1 or TRBD2 (5 bases each). The germline CDR1 and CDR2 sequences are SGDLS and YYNGEE. V lost 0 bases and J lost 1, with 5 bases in between. The CDR3 consists of 14 residues. The CDR3 bases are TGTGCCAGCAGCGTAGGGGGGGCCAAAAACATTCAGTACTTC. This gives the protein CASSVGGAKNIQYF.

The chain employs TRBV27 and TRBJ1-5, with D unclear. The CDR3 spans 14 residues. Germline values: CDR1 MNHEY, CDR2 SMNVEV (reference sequence). Trimming left V 4 bases short and J 4 bases short, with 11 bases between. CDR3 sequence (DNA): TGTGCCAGCAGTTACGGGAGGAATAATCAGCCCCAGCATTTT. As protein: CASSYGRNNQPQHF.

V is TRBV4-1 and J is TRBJ2-2; tentative D call: TRBD1 (5 bases). CDR1 is MGHRA and CDR2 is YSYEKL in the germline V gene. The germline V and J ends were trimmed by 1 base and 2 bases, with 11 bases remaining between them. The CDR3 extends over 16 amino acids. For the CDR3, the DNA is TGCGCCAGCAGCCAAGTTGTCAGGGTCAACACCGGGGAGCTGTTTTTT. This translates into CASSQVVRVNTGELFF.

This clone is labeled as hyperexpanded. Other DNA sequences in the sample encode the same CDR3. The chain joins TRBV5-6 to TRBJ2-5; the match to TRBD2 covers 8 bases. With V trimmed by 4 bases and J by 4 bases, 9 bases remained unmatched. CDR3 length: 15 residues. Germline-derived CDR1 and CDR2 are SGHDT and YYEEEE. The CDR3 spells CASSVGAGGGETQYF. CDR3 nucleotides: TGTGCCAGCAGCGTGGGGGCCGGGGGGGGAGAGACCCAGTACTTC.

For this clone: The germline gene is not matched at one end of the junction; a read error may be the cause. The sample holds other DNA sequences that translate to the same CDR3. The J gene is TRBJ2-5, the V gene TRBV5-6; 8 positions agree with TRBD2. The CDR3 covers 15 residues. CDR1 and CDR2 (germline): SGHDT, YYEEEE. CDR3 loop: CARSVVAGGGETQYF. The CDR3 DNA reads TGCGCCCGCAGCGTGGTGGCCGGGGGGGGAGAGACCCAGTACTTC.

A single count supports this clone. The germline gene is not matched at one end of the junction; a read error may be the cause. The chain carries TRBV5-6 and TRBJ2-5; the match to TRBD2 covers 8 bases. This CDR3 has 15 residues. Germline values: CDR1 SGHDT, CDR2 YYEEEE. The CDR3 loop reads CASCLVAGGAETQYF. DNA for the CDR3: TGTGCCAGCTGCTTGGTGGCCGGGGGGGCAGAGACCCAGTACTTC.

The chain links TRBV4-1 to TRBJ2-1, with D possibly being TRBD1 (6 bases). This CDR3 has 14 amino acids. V was pared by 1 base and J by 5 bases, with 9 bases between. Germline CDR1 and CDR2: MGHRA and YSYEKL. CDR3 DNA: TGCGCCAGCAGCCAAGTGGGACAAGACAATGAGCAGTTCTTC. Amino acid sequence: CASSQVGQDNEQFF.

The rearrangement links TRBV5-6 to TRBJ2-5; 8 nucleotides match TRBD2. This CDR3 has 15 residues. The germline gives CDR1 SGHDT, CDR2 YYEEEE. The CDR3 bases are TGTCCCTGCAGCTTGGGGGCCGGGGGGGGAGAGACCCAGTACTTC. Its protein is CPCSLGAGGGETQYF.

This clone counts as hyperexpanded (1% or more). The genes are TRBV7-2 and TRBJ1-1; no firm D call. The CDR3 is 16 residues long. V was trimmed by 3 bases and J by 11 bases, leaving 25 bases between them. Germline V gene sequence: CDR1 SGHTA, CDR2 FQGNSA. The CDR3 nucleotides read TGTGCCAGCAGCTTCATTTCCGTGGTTATCAGCGCCAGTGCTTTCTTT. Protein: CASSFISVVISASAFF.

CDR3 nucleotides: TGTGCCAGCAGCGATAGGATGAGCTCCTACAATGAGCAGTTCTTC. Translating it yields CASSDRMSSYNEQFF. This chain connects TRBV9 to TRBJ2-1; D is undetermined. This CDR3 has 15 residues. Germline V lookup: CDR1 SGDLS, CDR2 YYNGEE. The V and J ends lost 3 bases and 0 bases respectively, with 10 bases between them.

The chain joins TRBV2 to TRBJ1-1; D uncertain. Germline-derived CDR1 and CDR2 are SNHLY and FYNNEI. V lost 1 base to trimming and J lost 0 bases, with 3 bases between them. CDR3 length equals 13 residues. The CDR3 region is CASSEGVNTEAFF. The DNA for the CDR3 is TGTGCCAGCAGTGAAGGGGTGAACACTGAAGCTTTCTTT.

The gene calls are TRBV6-5 and TRBJ2-3; no firm D call. Between the trimmed V and J ends, which lost 4 bases and 6 bases, there was a span of 17 bases. The CDR3 has 15 amino acids. Germline V gives CDR1 MNHEY, CDR2 SVGAGI. Here the CDR3 DNA reads TGTGCCAGCAGTTCCCTCGGGCTGACCGGGGATACGCAGTATTTT. The encoded protein is CASSSLGLTGDTQYF.

A few counts support this clone. The J gene is TRBJ2-1, the V gene TRBV4-1; D may be TRBD1 (6 bases). CDR1 is MGHRA and CDR2 is YSYEKL in the germline V gene. Trimming pared 7 bases from V and 6 bases from J, leaving 19 bases between. CDR3 length: 15 amino acids. The CDR3: CASNHREAGANEQFF. In DNA, the CDR3 is TGCGCCAGCAACCACCGAGAAGCAGGGGCCAATGAGCAGTTCTTC.

The chain joins TRBV5-6 to TRBJ2-5; TRBD2 matches at 8 bases. V shed 10 bases, J shed 4 bases, and the junction held 15 bases outside the gene matches. The CDR3 totals 15 residues. From germline, CDR1 is SGHDT and CDR2 YYEEEE. Here the CDR3 reads CARCGVAGGGETQYF. CDR3 DNA: TGTGCCCGCTGCGGGGTGGCCGGGGGGGGAGAGACCCAGTACTTC.

This clone ranks as large. The CDR3 spells CAVSRNYNEQFF. The DNA of the CDR3 is TGTGCCGTCTCCCGGAACTACAATGAGCAGTTCTTC. V usage is TRBV27 and J usage is TRBJ2-1; no clear D gene. The CDR3 extends over 12 amino acids. V dropped 11 bases and J dropped 3 bases, with 11 bases sitting between them. Germline loops: CDR1 MNHEY, CDR2 SMNVEV (reference sequence).